The rows below give T cell receptor beta chains drawn from one sample of a study of blood T cell repertoires in COVID-19. The data were produced by immunoSEQ multiplex PCR, yet TCRdb's version contains in-frame clones alone and is incomplete. This table has approximately 200,000 clones, about 82% appearing once. Material: peripheral blood. The source is a woman in her 30s with acute or convalescent COVID-19. CDR3s include the opening cysteine and the closing phenylalanine or tryptophan. Each record gives: D gene, J gene, clone size, V gene, CDR3 DNA, CDR3 protein. The D gene is left open where the match is weak. Some rows mark clone size as missing; the rest say once, few, many or name a class of expanded clone.

>.|TRBJ2-1|.|TRBV28
TGTGCCAGCAGCAGAGACTCCATTAGGGGTGAGCAGTTCTTC
CASSRDSIRGEQFF
>TRBD1|TRBJ2-3|.|TRBV7-3
TGTGCCAGCAGCTCGACAGGGTATTACGATACGCAGTATTTT
CASSSTGYYDTQYF
>TRBD1|TRBJ2-7|.|TRBV28
TGTGCCAGCAGTCTTCCGGGACAGGGCGCCTACGAGCAGTACTTC
CASSLPGQGAYEQYF
>.|TRBJ2-1|once|TRBV5-4
TGTGCCAGCAGTTTGGCTGGTGGTAGCGGCCCCGAGCAGTTCTTC
CASSLAGGSGPEQFF
>TRBD2|TRBJ2-5|.|TRBV5-1
TGCGCCAGCAGCTTAAGCGGGGGCCCCCAAGAGACCCAGTACTTC
CASSLSGGPQETQYF
>.|TRBJ2-7|.|TRBV6-5
TGTGCCAGCAGCAGGGGCGACGAGCAGTACTTC
CASSRGDEQYF
>.|TRBJ2-2|.|TRBV19
TGTGCCAGTAGTTCCAGGTCCACCAGGGAGCTGTTTTTT
CASSSRSTRELFF
>TRBD1|TRBJ1-4|.|TRBV20-1
TGCAGTGCTAGTCAGACAGGGGTCCGGACTAATGAAAAACTGTTTTTT
CSASQTGVRTNEKLFF
>TRBD1|TRBJ1-1|.|TRBV12-3/TRBV12-4
TGTGCCAGCAGCTTCCGGGACAGGGGATTAGCTTTCTTT
CASSFRDRGLAFF
>.|TRBJ1-1|once|TRBV5-4
TGTGCCAGCAGCTTGGCGGGTCGCGGAAACACTGAAGCTTTCTTT
CASSLAGRGNTEAFF
>.|TRBJ1-3|.|TRBV4-1
TGCGCCAGCAGCCCCGCCGGCGGATTCTCTGGAAACACCATATATTTT
CASSPAGGFSGNTIYF
>.|TRBJ2-7|once|TRBV6-6
TGTGCCAGCAATCCGCTCAGCGGAGCCTCCTACGAGCAGTACTTC
CASNPLSGASYEQYF
>TRBD1|TRBJ2-7|.|TRBV5-4
TGTGCCAGCAGAAATGGACAGGGGGCTGGCGAGCAGTACTTC
CASRNGQGAGEQYF
>.|TRBJ1-2|.|TRBV2
TGTGCCAGCAGTGAGGGTCTCCTAGGTAGCTATGGCTACACCTTC
CASSEGLLGSYGYTF
>.|TRBJ1-1|.|TRBV28
TGTGCCAGCAGTTTACCGGGGATCCTTGAAGCTTTCTTT
CASSLPGILEAFF
>TRBD1|TRBJ1-2|.|TRBV10-2
TGCGCCAGCAGAGGGACAGTGACTCTCCATGGCTACACCTTC
CASRGTVTLHGYTF
>.|TRBJ1-1|.|TRBV18
TGTGCCAGCTCACCAAGGGGGGGTTGGGACACTGAAGCTTTCTTT
CASSPRGGWDTEAFF
>.|TRBJ1-1|.|TRBV7-8
TGTGCCAGCAGCTTAGGGGGCTTACAGAACACTGAAGCTTTCTTT
CASSLGGLQNTEAFF
>TRBD1|TRBJ1-2|.|TRBV5-1
TGCGCCAGCAGCGGGACAGCTAACTATGGCTACACCTTC
CASSGTANYGYTF
>.|TRBJ1-2|.|TRBV19
TGTGCCAGTAGTATGGGGCAGGGGAGCTATGGCTACACCTTC
CASSMGQGSYGYTF
>TRBD2|TRBJ2-1|.|TRBV7-6
TGTGCCAGCAGCTTACTAAACCTGGGGACTAGCGGGGGATACTACTACAATGAGCAGTTCTTC
CASSLLNLGTSGGYYYNEQFF
>.|TRBJ1-4|.|TRBV5-1
TGCGCCAGCAGGCGGACAGATGAAAAACTGTTTTTT
CASRRTDEKLFF
>TRBD1|TRBJ1-1|once|TRBV5-5
TGTGCCAGCAGCCCAAGAGAGGGGGCAGACACTGAAGCTTTCTTT
CASSPREGADTEAFF
>.|TRBJ2-7|.|TRBV27
TGTGCCAGCAGCGGAGGGAAGCACGAGCAGTACTTC
CASSGGKHEQYF
>TRBD2|TRBJ2-1|.|TRBV5-1
TGCGCCAGCAGCTTGGCTAGCGGGCTTTTGCGGAATGAGCAGTTCTTC
CASSLASGLLRNEQFF
>TRBD1|TRBJ2-5|.|TRBV7-9
TGTGCCAGCAGCCGGACAGGGGCGCAAGAGACCCAGTACTTC
CASSRTGAQETQYF
>.|TRBJ1-1|.|TRBV7-9
TGTGCCAGCAGCCCGCCGGGTGACCCTGAAGCTTTCTTT
CASSPPGDPEAFF
>.|TRBJ1-5|once|TRBV6-4
TGTGCCAGCAGCCCGATGGAGTATCAGCCCCAGCATTTT
CASSPMEYQPQHF
>TRBD1|TRBJ2-2|.|TRBV4-2
TGTGCCAGCAGCCAAGCGGGACAGTCGACCGGGGAGCTGTTTTTT
CASSQAGQSTGELFF
>.|TRBJ2-2|.|TRBV5-4
TGTGCCAGCAGCTTGCCCGGGGATGGGGAGCTGTTTTTT
CASSLPGDGELFF
>.|TRBJ2-3|.|TRBV7-9
TGTGCCAGCAGCTTATCCAGGGCTAAGACAGATACGCAGTATTTT
CASSLSRAKTDTQYF
>.|TRBJ2-1|.|TRBV9
TGTGCCAGCAGCGTAGTCAAGAAGAGCTCCTACAATGAGCAGTTCTTC
CASSVVKKSSYNEQFF
>.|TRBJ2-7|.|TRBV4-1
TGCGCCAGCAGCCAGACGGCAGGACAGCGGCGCGAGCAGTACTTC
CASSQTAGQRREQYF
>.|TRBJ2-3|once|TRBV7-9
TGTGCCAGCAGCTCCCCCAACACAGATACGCAGTATTTT
CASSSPNTDTQYF
>TRBD2|TRBJ2-1|once|TRBV20-1
TGCAGTGCTAGTTCGGGACTAGCCTTGAGAGAGGATGAGCAGTTCTTC
CSASSGLALREDEQFF
>.|TRBJ2-3|.|TRBV11-2
TGTGCCAGCAGCTCCCCGGGAGTGTCGGATACGCAGTATTTT
CASSSPGVSDTQYF
>.|TRBJ1-2|.|TRBV11-2
TGTGCCAGCAGCTTTACCGGCCACGCGGGATATGGCTACACCTTC
CASSFTGHAGYGYTF
>TRBD1|TRBJ1-1|few|TRBV7-9
TGTGCCAGCAGCCGACAGGGGTCCCTCTCGGACACTGAAGCTTTCTTT
CASSRQGSLSDTEAFF
>TRBD1|TRBJ2-4|.|TRBV28
TGTGCCAGCAGTTCAACGGGACAGCCTTACATTCAGTACTTC
CASSSTGQPYIQYF
>TRBD2|TRBJ2-1|.|TRBV11-2
TGTGCCAGCACCAAAGGGACTAGCGGGAGGGGCCATGAGCAGTTCTTC
CASTKGTSGRGHEQFF
>.|TRBJ1-2|.|TRBV7-2
TGTGCCAGCAGCTTATATCTGCAGGGCCGGCCTAACCGTGGCTACACCTTC
CASSLYLQGRPNRGYTF
>TRBD2|TRBJ2-7|.|TRBV9
TGTGCCAGCAGCCCACGACCGACTAGCGACTACGAGCAGTACTTC
CASSPRPTSDYEQYF
>.|TRBJ2-5|.|TRBV6-2/TRBV6-3
TGTGCCAGCAGTTACTCGGTAGGGGGTGGGACCCAGTACTTC
CASSYSVGGGTQYF
>.|TRBJ1-3|.|TRBV29-1
TGCAGCGTTGAGCGTAAACTCTCTGGAAACACCATATATTTT
CSVERKLSGNTIYF
>.|TRBJ2-3|.|TRBV9
TGTGCCAGCAGCGCAAACGGGATCACCACAGATACGCAGTATTTT
CASSANGITTDTQYF
>TRBD1|TRBJ1-2|few|TRBV5-1
TGCGCCAGCAGCCCCGACAGGGGGATTGGTGGCTACACCTTC
CASSPDRGIGGYTF
>TRBD1|TRBJ2-1|.|TRBV28
TGTGCCAGCAGCCTTGGGACAGGGAAGACACTTTACTACAATGAGCAGTTCTTC
CASSLGTGKTLYYNEQFF